The 15 T cell receptor beta chains reported below all come from one sample, sequenced in a study of T cells after yellow fever vaccination. TCRdb reprocessed the 5' RACE reads via MiXCR and lists one record per CDR3 protein. The sample holds 300,000 to 350,000 distinct CDR3 sequences; around 4.3% are singletons and the top ten take approximately 19%. The sequencing used PBMCs, collected 15 days after the yellow fever booster vaccination. Source of these receptors: a young man who received the YFV17D yellow fever vaccine.

This clonotype showed up many times. The rearrangement links TRBV28 to TRBJ2-1; the D is unclear. V shed 6 bases and J shed 8 bases, with 17 bases lying between them. The CDR3 runs 14 residues. Germline V lookup: CDR1 MDHEN, CDR2 SYDVKM. As DNA, the CDR3 is TGTGCCAGCAGCACCCAGAACCAAGTCCATGAGCAGTTCTTC. It codes for CASSTQNQVHEQFF.

In this sample, this clonotype turned up many times. The genes are TRBV10-3 and TRBJ2-3, with D perhaps TRBD2 (7 bases). V lost 6 bases and J 1 base, leaving 17 bases between the germline ends. Germline V gene data show CDR1 as ENHRY and CDR2 as SYGVKD. The CDR3 consists of 16 residues. CDR3 loop: CAISVKGGGRTDTQYF. CDR3 DNA: TGTGCCATCAGCGTCAAGGGGGGGGGCCGCACAGATACGCAGTATTTT.

The CDR3 region is CASTRLAEETQYF. CDR3 DNA sequence: TGTGCCAGCACCCGACTAGCGGAAGAGACCCAGTACTTC. V gene TRBV7-2 combines with J gene TRBJ2-5; 9 positions match TRBD2. J gave up 3 bases and V 7 bases, and 3 bases lay outside the gene matches. Germline V gene lookup returns CDR1 SGHTA and CDR2 FQGNSA. The CDR3 runs to 13 residues.

This clonotype was counted many times. The CDR3 loop is CSVEDSRHLQETQYF. The CDR3 nucleotides read TGCAGCGTTGAAGACTCGAGACACCTCCAAGAGACCCAGTACTTC. The chain has TRBV29-1 and TRBJ2-5; D is uncertain. Germline V gene sequence: CDR1 SQVTM, CDR2 ANQGSEA. CDR3 length equals 15 residues. Trimming cost V 0 bases and J 1 base, with 12 bases left between them.

This clonotype was counted at least ten times. This chain uses TRBV5-1 with TRBJ2-2, with 9 bases identical to TRBD1. Germline V CDR1 and CDR2: SGHRS, YFSETQ. J lost 4 bases, V lost 4 bases, and 5 bases had no gene match. The length of the CDR3 is 15 residues. CDR3 nucleotides: TGCGCCAGCAGCCCGGACAGGGGTATCACCGGGGAGCTGTTTTTT. Translation: CASSPDRGITGELFF.

The CDR3 loop is CASSLRGQGYNEKLFF. The CDR3 DNA is TGTGCCAGCAGCTTAAGGGGGCAGGGATACAATGAAAAACTGTTTTTT. The genes are TRBV7-2 and TRBJ1-4, with 7 bases lining up with TRBD1. The CDR3 totals 16 residues. The V gene end was trimmed by 2 bases and the J gene end by 5 bases; junction bases not matched to a gene: 8. Germline V lookup: CDR1 SGHTA, CDR2 FQGNSA. Using reference TRBV7-2 and TRBJ1-4 for the parts outside the CDR3, the full variable domain is GAGVSQSPSNKVTEKGKDVELRCDPISGHTALYWYRQSLGQGLEFLIYFQGNSAPDKSGLPSDRFSAERTGGSVSTLTIQRTQQEDSAVYLCASSLRGQGYNEKLFFGSGTQLSVL.

This rearrangement joins TRBV5-1 to TRBJ1-1; D ambiguous. Germline CDR1 is SGHRS and CDR2 is YFSETQ. The CDR3 spans 14 residues. V lost 1 base and J 4 bases, leaving 11 bases between the germline ends. This CDR3 reads CASSLRRDITEAFF. In nucleotides, the CDR3 is TGCGCCAGCAGCTTGAGAAGGGATATCACTGAAGCTTTCTTT.

This clonotype was found many times. V usage is TRBV7-3 and J usage is TRBJ2-7, with D perhaps matching TRBD1 (5 bases). Germline V gene lookup returns CDR1 SGHTA and CDR2 FQGTGA. V was pared by 4 bases and J by 1 base, with 14 bases between. The length of the CDR3 is 15 residues. The CDR3 region has the DNA TGTGCCAGCAGCTGGGGCCCAGAGTATTCCTACGAGCAGTACTTC. Translating it yields CASSWGPEYSYEQYF. The whole variable domain, filled in from reference TRBV7-3 and TRBJ2-7, reads GAGVSQTPSNKVTEKGKYVELRCDPISGHTALYWYRQSLGQGPEFLIYFQGTGAADDSGLPNDRFFAVRPEGSVSTLKIQRTERGDSAVYLCASSWGPEYSYEQYFGPGTRLTVT.

This clonotype was detected ten times or more. The V and J genes are TRBV6-1 and TRBJ2-4; no clear D. Germline V gene lookup returns CDR1 MNHNS and CDR2 SASEGT. With 9 bases removed from V and 7 bases from J, the gap between germline ends came to 10 bases. The length of the CDR3 is 11 residues. CDR3 nucleotide sequence: TGTGCCAGTGGGTTTCAGAACATTCAGTACTTC. Translating gives CASGFQNIQYF.

This clonotype has ten or more counts. The chain links TRBV7-2 to TRBJ2-1; D is perhaps TRBD2 (5 bases). The ends were cut back, 1 base at V and 3 bases at J, with 10 bases in the middle. The CDR3 runs to 15 residues. The V gene's germline CDR1 is SGHTA and CDR2 FQGNSA. The DNA for the CDR3 is TGTGCCAGCAGCTTAGGAGGGTATAACTACAATGAGCAGTTCTTC. It encodes CASSLGGYNYNEQFF.

This clonotype was found a few times. The chain uses TRBV7-2 and TRBJ2-7, with 7 bases identical to TRBD1. The CDR3 covers 12 residues. Per the germline V gene, CDR1 is SGHTA and CDR2 is FQGNSA. V was clipped by 5 bases and J by 6 bases; unmatched bases: 4. The CDR3 loop reads CASSPGQVEQYF. The CDR3 nucleotides read TGTGCCAGCAGCCCCGGACAGGTCGAGCAGTACTTC.

This clonotype turned up a few times. CDR3 loop: CASSPINGPQHF. CDR3 nucleotides: TGTGCCAGTAGTCCGATTAACGGGCCCCAGCATTTT. This chain links TRBV19 with TRBJ1-5; no reliable D call. This CDR3 is 12 amino acids long. Trimming took 5 bases from V and 9 from J, leaving 11 bases between them. Germline assignment: CDR1 LNHDA and CDR2 SQIVND (reference sequence).

This chain joins TRBV5-1 and TRBJ2-7; TRBD1 might be the D (6 bases). The ends were cut back, 2 bases at V and 6 bases at J, with 12 bases in the middle. The CDR3 has 13 residues. CDR1 and CDR2 (germline): SGHRS, YFSETQ. Here the CDR3 reads CASSFNRASEQYF. CDR3 bases: TGCGCCAGCAGCTTTAACAGGGCTTCCGAGCAGTACTTC.

The genes are TRBV5-1 and TRBJ2-3; tentative D call: TRBD1 (6 bases). The CDR3 spans 14 residues. V was pared by 3 bases and J by 1 base, with 9 bases between. CDR1 is SGHRS, CDR2 YFSETQ, per germline. For the CDR3, the DNA is TGCGCCAGCAGCTGGGACACAGGCACAGATACGCAGTATTTT. Its protein product is CASSWDTGTDTQYF.

This clonotype was counted only a few times. The rearrangement joins TRBV20-1 to TRBJ1-5, with D perhaps matching TRBD1 (5 bases). Germline V gene sequence: CDR1 DFQATT, CDR2 SNEGSKA (reference sequence). This CDR3 comprises 13 residues. Deletions cut 3 bases from V and 2 bases from J, with 8 bases between. The CDR3 region has the DNA TGCAGTGCTAGGACAGAAGGCAATCAGCCCCAGCATTTT. It encodes CSARTEGNQPQHF.